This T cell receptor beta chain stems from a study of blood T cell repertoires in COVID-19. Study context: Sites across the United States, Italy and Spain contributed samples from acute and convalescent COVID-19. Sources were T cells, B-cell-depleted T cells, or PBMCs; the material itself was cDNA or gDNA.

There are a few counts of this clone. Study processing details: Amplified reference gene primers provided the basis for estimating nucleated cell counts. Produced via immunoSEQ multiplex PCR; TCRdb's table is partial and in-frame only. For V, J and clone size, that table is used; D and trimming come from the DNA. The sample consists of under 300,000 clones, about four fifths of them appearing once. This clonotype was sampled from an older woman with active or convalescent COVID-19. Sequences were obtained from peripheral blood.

CDR3 sequence: CASSPPDRGSEQYF. The CDR3 DNA follows: TGCGCCAGCAGCCCCCCGGACAGGGGGAGCGAGCAGTACTTC. The chain combines TRBV5-1 with TRBJ2-7, with TRBD1 matching 10 bases. Germline values: CDR1 SGHRS, CDR2 YFSETQ. This CDR3 is built from 14 residues. V was clipped by 4 bases and J by 6 bases; unmatched bases: 7.